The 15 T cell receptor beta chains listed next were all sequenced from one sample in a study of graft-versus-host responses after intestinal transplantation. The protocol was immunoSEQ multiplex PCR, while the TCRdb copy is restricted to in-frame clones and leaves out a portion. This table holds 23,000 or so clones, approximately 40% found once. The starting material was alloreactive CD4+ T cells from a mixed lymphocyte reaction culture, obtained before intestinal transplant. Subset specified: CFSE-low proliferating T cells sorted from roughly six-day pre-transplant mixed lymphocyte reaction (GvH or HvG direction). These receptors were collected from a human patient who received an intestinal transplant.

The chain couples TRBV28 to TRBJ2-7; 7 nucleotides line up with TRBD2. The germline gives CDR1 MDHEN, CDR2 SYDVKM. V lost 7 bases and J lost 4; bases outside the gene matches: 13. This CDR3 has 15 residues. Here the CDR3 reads CASILSGGRGYEQYF. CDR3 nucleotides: TGTGCCAGCATTCTTTCGGGCGGGAGAGGGTACGAGCAGTACTTC.

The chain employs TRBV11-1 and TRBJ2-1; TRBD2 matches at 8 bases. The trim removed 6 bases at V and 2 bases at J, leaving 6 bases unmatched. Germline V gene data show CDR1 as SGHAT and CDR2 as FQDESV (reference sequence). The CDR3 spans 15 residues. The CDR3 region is CASSYSGAAYNEQFF. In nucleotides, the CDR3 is TGTGCCAGCAGTTATAGCGGGGCCGCCTACAATGAGCAGTTCTTC.

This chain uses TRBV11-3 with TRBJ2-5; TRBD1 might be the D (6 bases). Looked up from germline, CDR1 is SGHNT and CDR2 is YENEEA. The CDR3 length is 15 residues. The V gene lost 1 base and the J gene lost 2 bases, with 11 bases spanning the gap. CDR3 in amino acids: CASSLGQGQQETQYF. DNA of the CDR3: TGTGCCAGCAGCTTAGGCCAAGGACAGCAAGAGACCCAGTACTTC.

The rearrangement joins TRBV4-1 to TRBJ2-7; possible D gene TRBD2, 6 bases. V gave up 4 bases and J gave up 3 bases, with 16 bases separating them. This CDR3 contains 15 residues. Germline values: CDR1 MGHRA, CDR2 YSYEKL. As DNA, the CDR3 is TGCGCCAGCAGCCGGGCCGAGGGAGGCTACTACGAGCAGTACTTC. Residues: CASSRAEGGYYEQYF.

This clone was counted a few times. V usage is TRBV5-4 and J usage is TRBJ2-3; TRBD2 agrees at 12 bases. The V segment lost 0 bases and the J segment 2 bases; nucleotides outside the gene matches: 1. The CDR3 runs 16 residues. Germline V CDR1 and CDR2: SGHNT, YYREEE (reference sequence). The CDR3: CASSLGLAGVTDTQYF. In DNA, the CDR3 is TGTGCCAGCAGCTTGGGACTAGCGGGGGTCACAGATACGCAGTATTTT. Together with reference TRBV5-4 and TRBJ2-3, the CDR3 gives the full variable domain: ETGVTQSPTHLIKTRGQQVTLRCSSQSGHNTVSWYQQALGQGPQFIFQYYREEENGRGNFPPRFSGLQFPNYSSELNVNALELDDSALYLCASSLGLAGVTDTQYFGPGTRLTVL.

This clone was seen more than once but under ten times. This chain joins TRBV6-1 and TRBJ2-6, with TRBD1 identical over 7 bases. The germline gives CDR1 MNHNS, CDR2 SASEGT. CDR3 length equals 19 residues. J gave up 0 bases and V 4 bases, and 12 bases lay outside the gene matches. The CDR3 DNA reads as TGTGCCAGCAGTGCGTTCTCCGGGACAGCTTACTCTGGGGCCAACGTCCTGACTTTC. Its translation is CASSAFSGTAYSGANVLTF.

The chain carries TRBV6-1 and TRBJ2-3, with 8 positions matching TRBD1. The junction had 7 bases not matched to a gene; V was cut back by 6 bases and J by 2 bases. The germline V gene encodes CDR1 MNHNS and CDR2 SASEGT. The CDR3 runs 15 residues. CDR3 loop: CASSLDRGYTDTQYF. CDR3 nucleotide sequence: TGTGCCAGCAGCCTAGACAGGGGTTACACAGATACGCAGTATTTT.

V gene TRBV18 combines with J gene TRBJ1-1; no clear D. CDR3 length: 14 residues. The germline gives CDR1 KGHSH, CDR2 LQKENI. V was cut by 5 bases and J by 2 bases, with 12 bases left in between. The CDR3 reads CASSSRDTNTEAFF. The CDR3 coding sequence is TGTGCCAGCTCATCTCGAGATACTAACACTGAAGCTTTCTTT.

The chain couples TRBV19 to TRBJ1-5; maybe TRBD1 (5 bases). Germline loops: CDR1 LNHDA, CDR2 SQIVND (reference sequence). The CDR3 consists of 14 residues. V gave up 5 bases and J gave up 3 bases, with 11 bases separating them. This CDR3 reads CASSVNRFNQPQHF. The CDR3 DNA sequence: TGTGCCAGTAGTGTAAACAGGTTCAATCAGCCCCAGCATTTT. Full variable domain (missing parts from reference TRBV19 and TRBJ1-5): DGGITQSPKYLFRKEGQNVTLSCEQNLNHDAMYWYRQDPGQGLRLIYYSQIVNDFQKGDIAEGYSVSREKKESFPLTVTSAQKNPTAFYLCASSVNRFNQPQHFGDGTRLSIL.

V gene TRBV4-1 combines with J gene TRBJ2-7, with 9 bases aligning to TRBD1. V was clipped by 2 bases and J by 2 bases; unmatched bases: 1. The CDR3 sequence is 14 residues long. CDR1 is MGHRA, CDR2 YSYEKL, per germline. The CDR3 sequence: CASSQNRGPYEQYF. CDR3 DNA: TGCGCCAGCAGCCAAAACAGGGGGCCCTACGAGCAGTACTTC.

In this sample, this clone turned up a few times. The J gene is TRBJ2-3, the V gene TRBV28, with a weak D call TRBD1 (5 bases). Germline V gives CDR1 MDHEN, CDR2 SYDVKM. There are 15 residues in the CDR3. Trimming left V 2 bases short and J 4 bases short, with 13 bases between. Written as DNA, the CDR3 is TGTGCCAGCAGTTTACTCCAGGGCGGCCCAGATACGCAGTATTTT. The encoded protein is CASSLLQGGPDTQYF.

The CDR3 DNA is TGTGCCAGCAGTGGCAGGGTAATGAACACTGAAGCTTTCTTT. It is translated as CASSGRVMNTEAFF. The rearrangement joins TRBV2 to TRBJ1-1, with D tentatively TRBD1 (5 bases). Looked up from germline, CDR1 is SNHLY and CDR2 is FYNNEI. This CDR3 contains 14 residues. The germline V and J ends were trimmed by 4 bases and 0 bases, with 9 bases remaining between them.

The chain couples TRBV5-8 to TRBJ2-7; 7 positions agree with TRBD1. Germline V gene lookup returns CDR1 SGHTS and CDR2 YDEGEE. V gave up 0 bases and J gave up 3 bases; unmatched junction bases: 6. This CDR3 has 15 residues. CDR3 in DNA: TGTGCCAGCAGCTTGGCACGGGACAGCAACTACGAGCAGTACTTC. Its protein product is CASSLARDSNYEQYF.

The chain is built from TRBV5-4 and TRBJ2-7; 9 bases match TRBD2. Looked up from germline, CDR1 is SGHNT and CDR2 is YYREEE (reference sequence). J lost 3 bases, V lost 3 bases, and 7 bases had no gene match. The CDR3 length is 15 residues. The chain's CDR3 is CASSWGLAGVYEQYF. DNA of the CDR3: TGTGCCAGCAGCTGGGGTTTAGCGGGGGTCTACGAGCAGTACTTC.

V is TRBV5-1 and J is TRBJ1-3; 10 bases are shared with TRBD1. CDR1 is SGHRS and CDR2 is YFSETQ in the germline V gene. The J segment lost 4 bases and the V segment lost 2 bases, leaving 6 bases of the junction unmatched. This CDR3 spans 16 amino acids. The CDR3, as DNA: TGCGCCAGCAGCTTATTAGGGACAGGGGCAGGAAACACCATATATTTT. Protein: CASSLLGTGAGNTIYF.